These 32 T cell receptor beta chains share one sample of origin, sequenced in a study of blood T cells in healthy people across ages. PCR was performed a second time for roughly 7 to 11 cycles using a sample-barcoded 5' primer and a J-beta primer mix. TCRdb independently ran MiXCR on the 5' RACE reads; one entry per CDR3 protein. The sample holds roughly 1,500,000 distinct CDR3 sequences; almost 35% are singletons and the top ten take around 10%. Sequences were obtained from blood. The receptors were gathered from a woman under 40 in good health.

This rearrangement joins TRBV28 to TRBJ2-7, with TRBD2 matching over 11 bases. With the DNA end fitting TRBJ2-5 better, the J assignment may be wrong. The CDR3 loop spans 15 amino acids. Germline V lookup: CDR1 MDHEN, CDR2 SYDVKM. As DNA, the CDR3 is TGTGCCAGCAGCTCATATCTAGCGGGGGGAGAGACCCAGTACTTC. Translated: CASSSYLAGGETQYF.

The chain couples TRBV10-3 to TRBJ2-5; 7 bases are a match to TRBD1. The J call may not be correct, given that the DNA end is closer to TRBJ2-7. The CDR3 spans 15 residues. From germline, CDR1 is ENHRY and CDR2 SYGVKD. The CDR3 DNA is TGTGCCATCAGTGAGTCCCCGGGACAGACCTGCGAGCAGTACTTC. The encoded protein is CAISESPGQTCEQYF.

The chain links TRBV10-3 to TRBJ2-3; no reliable D call. The CDR3 totals 14 residues. The V gene's germline CDR1 is ENHRY and CDR2 SYGVKD. The V and J ends lost 2 bases and 0 bases respectively, with 6 bases between them. CDR3 coding DNA: TGTGCCATCAGTGAGCCCCACAGCACAGATACGCAGTATTTT. Protein sequence: CAISEPHSTDTQYF.

This clonotype was seen a handful of times. The chain couples TRBV12-3 or TRBV12-4 to TRBJ1-4; D is possibly TRBD1 (6 bases). There are 18 residues in the CDR3. V gave up 1 base and J gave up 4 bases, with 19 bases separating them. CDR3 sequence reads: CASSLVLSGAQGNEKLFF. DNA for the CDR3: TGTGCCAGCAGTTTAGTTTTGTCAGGGGCGCAGGGTAATGAAAAACTGTTTTTT.

This clonotype has only one observation. CDR3 nucleotides: TGCAGTGCTAGAAAAGGGGGGAAGCCCCAGCATTTT. It specifies CSARKGGKPQHF. The chain carries TRBV20-1 and TRBJ1-5; D may be TRBD1 (6 bases). CDR3 size: 12 residues. V was cut by 2 bases and J by 8 bases, with 10 bases left in between. From germline, CDR1 is DFQATT and CDR2 SNEGSKA (reference sequence).

This clonotype was picked up a small number of times. The V gene is TRBV6-1, the J gene TRBJ2-7; no clear D. Trimming shortened V by 2 bases and J by 3 bases, and 8 bases separated the two germline ends. CDR3 length: 13 amino acids. Germline values: CDR1 MNHNS, CDR2 SASEGT. This CDR3 reads CASSEIGHYEQYF. The CDR3 nucleotides are TGTGCCAGCAGTGAAATAGGTCACTACGAGCAGTACTTC.

The rearrangement joins TRBV6-5 to TRBJ2-1; the D gene is possibly TRBD1 (5 bases). The CDR3 is 16 residues long. Germline loops: CDR1 MNHEY, CDR2 SVGAGI. V gave up 2 bases and J gave up 9 bases, with 20 bases separating them. Here the CDR3 reads CASSYQSRTRHSEQFF. The CDR3 DNA reads as TGTGCCAGCAGTTACCAATCCCGGACACGTCACAGTGAGCAGTTCTTC.

This clonotype was recorded only once. This chain links TRBV28 with TRBJ1-4; a possible D gene is TRBD1 (5 bases). This CDR3 spans 14 amino acids. Trimming stripped 6 bases from V and 1 base from J, with 9 bases between. Germline V CDR1 and CDR2: MDHEN, SYDVKM. The CDR3 DNA reads TGTGCCAGCAGACGACAGTTAACTAATGAAAAACTGTTTTTT. The encoded protein is CASRRQLTNEKLFF.

This clonotype appeared a single time. The gene calls are TRBV27 and TRBJ2-5, with D perhaps TRBD2 (8 bases). CDR3 length: 16 amino acids. V lost 3 bases to trimming and J lost 4 bases, with 18 bases between them. Germline V gene data show CDR1 as MNHEY and CDR2 as SMNVEV (reference sequence). The CDR3 nucleotides read TGTGCCAGCAGTTTCTCCGGGACTAGGGGGCGAGAGACCCAGTACTTC. Encoded protein: CASSFSGTRGRETQYF.

This sequence joins TRBV9 and TRBJ2-4, with 11 bases that match TRBD2. The end of the DNA fits TRBJ2-7 better, so the J call may be wrong. The germline CDR1 and CDR2 sequences are SGDLS and YYNGEE. The CDR3 runs 16 residues. The CDR3 is CASSVGLAGTNHEQYF. The CDR3 DNA sequence: TGTGCCAGCAGCGTAGGACTAGCGGGAACGAACCACGAGCAGTACTTC.

This clonotype was seen at least ten times. This rearrangement joins TRBV5-1 to TRBJ1-2; D perhaps matches TRBD1 (5 bases). Per the germline V gene, CDR1 is SGHRS and CDR2 is YFSETQ. Trimming took off 7 bases at V and 4 bases at J, with 8 bases between the two ends. The CDR3 is 11 residues long. CDR3 nucleotide sequence: TGCGCCAGCCGGCAGGGCTATGGCTACACCTTC. Encoded protein: CASRQGYGYTF.

This clonotype showed up just a few times. This rearrangement joins TRBV10-3 to TRBJ2-5, with a tentative D call TRBD1 (6 bases). The CDR3 sequence is 13 residues long. From germline, CDR1 is ENHRY and CDR2 SYGVKD. V dropped 7 bases and J dropped 1 base, with 10 bases sitting between them. CDR3 DNA: TGTGCCATCATGGGGGCAGGCCAAGAGACCCAGTACTTC. This sequence encodes CAIMGAGQETQYF.

In its sample, this clonotype was seen a few times. Compared with germline, one end of the junction differs, possibly owing to a read error. The chain couples TRBV7-9 to TRBJ1-2; D gene unclear. CDR1 and CDR2 (germline): SEHNR, FQNEAQ (reference sequence). This CDR3 has 13 residues. CDR3 sequence: CAGSLVQPGGYTF. The CDR3 DNA follows: TGTGCCGGCAGCTTAGTGCAGCCCGGTGGCTACACCTTC.

Comments on this clonotype: One junction end disagrees with the germline gene, perhaps due to a read error. The rearrangement uses TRBV4-1 and TRBJ2-5, with D maybe TRBD2 (6 bases). The germline V gene encodes CDR1 MGHRA and CDR2 YSYEKL. The CDR3 has 15 amino acids. The chain's CDR3 is CASSQDPGLQGTQYF. CDR3 in DNA: TGCGCCAGCAGCCAAGACCCGGGACTGCAAGGGACCCAGTACTTC.

The gene calls are TRBV11-2 and TRBJ1-1, with 7 bases fitting TRBD1. V trimming: 6 bases; J trimming: 4 bases; junction bases outside the gene matches: 11. The CDR3 totals 15 residues. Germline V gives CDR1 SGHAT, CDR2 FQNNGV. The CDR3: CASSLMGRGTTEAFF. The CDR3 region has the DNA TGTGCCAGCAGTTTGATGGGCAGGGGGACCACTGAAGCTTTCTTT.

This sequence joins TRBV12-3 or TRBV12-4 and TRBJ1-2; unclear D gene. V gave up 4 bases and J gave up 4 bases, with 10 bases separating them. There are 13 residues in the CDR3. The CDR3 DNA is TGTGCCAGCAGTTCTGTCGGATTCTATGGCTACACCTTC. This gives the protein CASSSVGFYGYTF.

The V gene is TRBV5-1, the J gene TRBJ1-4; 9 nucleotides match TRBD1. CDR1 and CDR2 from the germline V gene are SGHRS and YFSETQ. CDR3 size: 14 residues. The J segment lost 5 bases and the V segment lost 4 bases, leaving 3 bases of the junction unmatched. CDR3 sequence (DNA): TGCGCCAGCAGCCGGGACAGGGAAAATGAAAAACTGTTTTTT. Protein product: CASSRDRENEKLFF. Together with reference TRBV5-1 and TRBJ1-4, the CDR3 gives the full variable domain: KAGVTQTPRYLIKTRGQQVTLSCSPISGHRSVSWYQQTPGQGLQFLFEYFSETQRNKGNFPGRFSGRQFSNSRSEMNVSTLELGDSALYLCASSRDRENEKLFFGSGTQLSVL.

A remark on this clonotype: Germline is not matched at one junction end, which may reflect a read error. J is TRBJ2-1 and V is TRBV6-2 or TRBV6-3; D is possibly TRBD2 (7 bases). The CDR3 loop spans 14 amino acids. Germline values: CDR1 MNHEY, CDR2 SVGEGT. Written as DNA, the CDR3 is TGTGCCGGCAGAGGGGGGGGCCTATGTGATGAGCAGTTCTTC. Residues: CAGRGGGLCDEQFF.

V usage is TRBV10-3 and J usage is TRBJ2-7; no firm D call. The germline V gene encodes CDR1 ENHRY and CDR2 SYGVKD. This CDR3 is built from 12 residues. Trimming removed 11 bases from V and 0 bases from J, with 11 bases in between. In DNA, the CDR3 is TGTGCCGGCGCGACCAGCTCCTACGAGCAGTACTTC. Amino acids: CAGATSSYEQYF.

This clonotype occurred a few times. V and J are TRBV5-5 and TRBJ2-5, with TRBD1 matching over 9 bases. The trim removed 3 bases at V and 1 base at J, leaving 13 bases unmatched. Germline CDR1 reads SGHKS; CDR2 reads YYEKEE (reference sequence). The length of the CDR3 is 18 residues. This CDR3 reads CASSYTGQGLPGQETQYF. The DNA of the CDR3 is TGTGCCAGCAGCTATACGGGACAGGGACTTCCCGGCCAAGAGACCCAGTACTTC.

The chain employs TRBV5-6 and TRBJ2-7, with unresolved D. The J call is uncertain, as TRBJ2-5 better fits the DNA end. This CDR3 has 14 amino acids. Per germline, CDR1 SGHDT and CDR2 YYEEEE. CDR3 sequence reads: CASSPLGPWETQYF. The CDR3 DNA follows: TGTGCCAGCAGCCCTCTGGGTCCTTGGGAGACCCAGTACTTC.

The rearrangement joins TRBV12-3 or TRBV12-4 to TRBJ2-3; 7 nucleotides agree with TRBD2. The CDR3 sequence is 15 residues long. V lost 5 bases and J lost 0; bases outside the gene matches: 5. CDR3 coding DNA: TGTGCCAGCAGTCACAGCGGGGCCAGCACAGATACGCAGTATTTT. Translation gives CASSHSGASTDTQYF.

This chain joins TRBV4-1 and TRBJ2-7; no reliable D call. Trimming took off 2 bases at V and 3 bases at J, with 8 bases between the two ends. The CDR3 consists of 13 residues. Germline V gene data show CDR1 as MGHRA and CDR2 as YSYEKL. The CDR3 region has the DNA TGCGCCAGCAGCCAAAGGGATAACTACGAGCAGTACTTC. This encodes CASSQRDNYEQYF.

The table lists this clonotype with a few counts. V usage is TRBV4-1 and J usage is TRBJ2-1; D possibly corresponds to TRBD1 (6 bases). CDR1 is MGHRA, CDR2 YSYEKL, per germline. This CDR3 contains 16 residues. V shed 3 bases and J shed 1 base, with 13 bases lying between them. CDR3 region: CASSQQGLRSYNEQFF. The DNA of the CDR3 is TGCGCCAGCAGCCAGCAGGGGTTAAGATCCTACAATGAGCAGTTCTTC.

In this sample, this clonotype turned up a few times. This chain's CDR3 is CASSPTGVRNQPQHF. Here the CDR3 DNA reads TGCGCCAGCAGCCCAACTGGGGTAAGGAATCAGCCCCAGCATTTT. The chain couples TRBV5-1 to TRBJ1-5, with D unclear. The ends were cut back, 4 bases at V and 4 bases at J, with 15 bases in the middle. Germline lookup yields CDR1 SGHRS and CDR2 YFSETQ. The CDR3 contains 15 residues.

The chain combines TRBV29-1 with TRBJ2-3; D possibly matches TRBD1 or TRBD2 (5 bases each). Between the trimmed V and J ends, which lost 5 bases and 6 bases, there was a span of 15 bases. The CDR3 runs to 13 residues. The germline V gene encodes CDR1 SQVTM and CDR2 ANQGSEA. CDR3 residues: CSVRTRGTDTQYF. DNA for the CDR3: TGCAGCGTTAGGACGAGGGGAACTGATACGCAGTATTTT.

This rearrangement joins TRBV20-1 to TRBJ1-1; 7 positions agree with TRBD1. V was pared by 5 bases and J by 7 bases, with 7 bases of the junction left unmatched. Germline V gene sequence: CDR1 DFQATT, CDR2 SNEGSKA (reference sequence). The CDR3 loop spans 12 amino acids. CDR3 sequence: CSASQGSGEAFF. CDR3 in DNA: TGCAGTGCTTCACAGGGGTCGGGTGAAGCTTTCTTT.

With respect to this clonotype: At one boundary the junction diverges from the germline segment, which might be a read error. J is TRBJ2-3 and V is TRBV7-9; perhaps D is TRBD1 or TRBD2 (5 bases each). In germline, CDR1 is SEHNR, CDR2 FQNEAQ (reference sequence). The CDR3 has 15 residues. The CDR3 nucleotides read TGTGCCAGCAGATTAGGGACCCTGAGGGCCGATACGCAGTATTTT. This encodes CASRLGTLRADTQYF.

The chain links TRBV7-9 to TRBJ1-1; D gene uncertain. This CDR3 comprises 14 residues. The V gene's germline CDR1 is SEHNR and CDR2 FQNEAQ (reference sequence). V shed 6 bases and J shed 3 bases, with 14 bases lying between them. The CDR3 reads CASSTGIGHTEAFF. The CDR3 nucleotides are TGTGCCAGCAGTACGGGAATCGGACACACTGAAGCTTTCTTT.

This clonotype was counted a single time. This chain uses TRBV20-1 with TRBJ1-1; D call uncertain. The CDR3 totals 15 residues. Germline CDR1 DFQATT, CDR2 SNEGSKA (reference sequence). V lost 6 bases, J lost 1 base, and 18 bases lay in between. The CDR3 reads CSADNQLRGNTEAFF. The CDR3, as DNA: TGCAGTGCAGACAACCAGCTGAGAGGGAACACTGAAGCTTTCTTT.

The gene calls are TRBV5-1 and TRBJ2-3, with D tentatively TRBD2 (5 bases). The germline V and J ends were trimmed by 0 bases and 1 base, with 18 bases remaining between them. The length of the CDR3 is 18 residues. Looked up from germline, CDR1 is SGHRS and CDR2 is YFSETQ. CDR3 DNA: TGCGCCAGCAGCTTGGCCGCGGTAAGCGGCCTCCGCACAGATACGCAGTATTTT. Translated: CASSLAAVSGLRTDTQYF.

This clonotype came up many times. V usage is TRBV5-1 and J usage is TRBJ2-7, with D perhaps TRBD2 (5 bases). Trimming left V 5 bases short and J 3 bases short, with 12 bases between. Germline loops: CDR1 SGHRS, CDR2 YFSETQ. This CDR3 is built from 13 residues. The CDR3 here is CASSTSGNYEQYF. CDR3 DNA: TGCGCCAGCAGTACGTCCGGGAACTACGAGCAGTACTTC.